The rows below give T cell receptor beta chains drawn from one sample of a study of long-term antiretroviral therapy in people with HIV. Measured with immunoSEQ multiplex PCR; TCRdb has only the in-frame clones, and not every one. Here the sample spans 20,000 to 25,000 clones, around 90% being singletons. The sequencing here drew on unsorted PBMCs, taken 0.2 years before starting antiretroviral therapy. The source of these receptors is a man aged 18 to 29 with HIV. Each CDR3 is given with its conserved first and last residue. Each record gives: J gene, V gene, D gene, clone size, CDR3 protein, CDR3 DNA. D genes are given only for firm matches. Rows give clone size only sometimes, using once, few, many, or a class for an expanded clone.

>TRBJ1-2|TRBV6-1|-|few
CASSVAFYGYTF
TGTGCCAGCAGTGTAGCTTTCTATGGCTACACCTTC
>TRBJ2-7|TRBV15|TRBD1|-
CATSTRDSYSYEQYF
TGTGCCACCAGCACACGGGACAGCTATTCCTACGAGCAGTACTTC
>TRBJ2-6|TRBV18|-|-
CASSPQGSGANVLTF
TGTGCCAGCTCACCCCAGGGCTCTGGGGCCAACGTCCTGACTTTC
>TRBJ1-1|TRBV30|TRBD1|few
CAWFPGTGGHEAFF
TGTGCCTGGTTTCCGGGGACAGGGGGACATGAAGCTTTCTTT
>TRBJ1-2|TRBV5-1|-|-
CASSLERGANYGYTF
TGCGCCAGCAGCTTGGAGAGGGGAGCTAACTATGGCTACACCTTC
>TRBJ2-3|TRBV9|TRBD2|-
CASTTSGHTDTQYF
TGTGCCAGCACGACTAGCGGCCACACAGATACGCAGTATTTT
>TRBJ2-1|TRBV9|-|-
CASSGPGAVLKFF
TGTGCCAGCAGCGGGCCAGGAGCGGTCTTAAAGTTCTTC
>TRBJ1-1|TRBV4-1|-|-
CASSQVVHTEAFF
TGCGCCAGCAGCCAAGTCGTCCATACTGAAGCTTTCTTT
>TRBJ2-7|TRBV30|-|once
CAWSGGGEGSHSYEQYF
TGTGCCTGGAGTGGGGGGGGCGAGGGGAGCCACTCCTACGAGCAGTACTTC
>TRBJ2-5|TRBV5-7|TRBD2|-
CASIPGGGSAVETQYF
TGTGCCAGCATCCCCGGGGGGGGGAGTGCGGTAGAGACCCAGTACTTC
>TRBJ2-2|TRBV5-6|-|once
CASSSLTGELFF
TGTGCCAGCAGCTCTCTGACCGGGGAGCTGTTTTTT
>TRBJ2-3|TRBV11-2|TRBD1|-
CASSLETGWDTQYF
TGTGCCAGCAGCTTAGAGACAGGGTGGGATACGCAGTATTTT
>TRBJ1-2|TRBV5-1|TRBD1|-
CASSLGQGEGYTF
TGCGCCAGCAGCTTGGGACAGGGTGAAGGCTACACCTTC
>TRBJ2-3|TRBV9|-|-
CASSVDSLTSTDTQYF
TGTGCCAGCAGCGTAGATTCCCTAACTAGCACAGATACGCAGTATTTT
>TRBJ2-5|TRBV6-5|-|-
CASSYGGIDETQYF
TGTGCCAGCAGTTACGGGGGGATCGACGAGACCCAGTACTTC
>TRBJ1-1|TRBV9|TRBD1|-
CASSDPGQGTNTEAFF
TGTGCCAGCAGCGACCCGGGACAGGGAACGAACACTGAAGCTTTCTTT
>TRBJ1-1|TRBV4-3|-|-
CASSQDPGGGGTEAFF
TGCGCCAGCAGCCAAGATCCGGGGGGCGGGGGGACTGAAGCTTTCTTT
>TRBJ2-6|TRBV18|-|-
CASSPTPVGPGANVLTF
TGTGCCAGCTCACCCACCCCGGTGGGGCCTGGGGCCAACGTCCTGACTTTC
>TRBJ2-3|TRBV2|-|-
CASSEWLPSTDTQYF
TGTGCCAGCAGTGAATGGCTGCCTAGCACAGATACGCAGTATTTT
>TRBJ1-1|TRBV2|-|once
CASRGTRGMNTEAFF
TGTGCCAGCAGGGGGACCCGGGGGATGAACACTGAAGCTTTCTTT
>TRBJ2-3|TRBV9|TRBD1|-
CASSVGQGALTDTQYF
TGTGCCAGCAGCGTAGGACAGGGGGCCCTCACAGATACGCAGTATTTT
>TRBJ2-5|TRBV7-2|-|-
CASSLNPVSVQETQYF
TGTGCCAGCAGCTTAAACCCCGTTAGCGTACAAGAGACCCAGTACTTC
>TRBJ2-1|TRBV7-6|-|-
CASRLGSGPPNEQFF
TGTGCCAGCAGGTTAGGGTCGGGACCTCCTAATGAGCAGTTCTTC
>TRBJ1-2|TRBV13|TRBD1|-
CASSSPGQAVGYTF
TGTGCCAGCAGCTCTCCGGGACAGGCTGTTGGCTACACCTTC
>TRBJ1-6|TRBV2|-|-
CASSKESAASPLHF
TGTGCCAGCAGTAAGGAGTCCGCGGCTTCACCCCTCCACTTT
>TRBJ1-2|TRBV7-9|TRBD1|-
CASSSGTVNYGYTF
TGTGCCAGCAGCTCCGGGACAGTAAACTATGGCTACACCTTC
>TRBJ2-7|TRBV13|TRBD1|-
CASSLAGGRPGEQYF
TGTGCCAGCAGCTTAGCAGGGGGCCGCCCTGGGGAGCAGTACTTC
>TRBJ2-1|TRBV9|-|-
CASSVELRNEQFF
TGTGCCAGCAGCGTAGAGCTCCGGAATGAGCAGTTCTTC
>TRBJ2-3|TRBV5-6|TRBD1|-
CASSLNRGTDTQYF
TGTGCCAGCAGCTTGAACAGGGGAACAGATACGCAGTATTTT
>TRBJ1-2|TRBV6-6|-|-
CASSLGGNYGYTF
TGTGCCAGCAGCCTCGGGGGAAACTATGGCTACACCTTC
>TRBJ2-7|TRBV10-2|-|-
CASSEGKDYEQYF
TGCGCCAGCAGTGAGGGTAAGGACTACGAGCAGTACTTC
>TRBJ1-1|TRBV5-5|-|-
CASSLGRRLDTEAFF
TGTGCCAGCAGCTTGGGACGACGGCTGGACACTGAAGCTTTCTTT
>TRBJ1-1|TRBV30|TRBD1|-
CAWDRENTEAFF
TGTGCCTGGGACAGGGAGAACACTGAAGCTTTCTTT
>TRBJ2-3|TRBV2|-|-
CASSLDNTDTQYF
TGTGCCAGCAGTTTGGACAACACAGATACGCAGTATTTT
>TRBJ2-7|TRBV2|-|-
CASSEGGDEQYF
TGTGCCAGCAGTGAAGGCGGAGACGAGCAGTACTTC
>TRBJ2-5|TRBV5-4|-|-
CASSLNREQYF
TGTGCCAGCAGCCTTAATCGGGAGCAGTACTTC
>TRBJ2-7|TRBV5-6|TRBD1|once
CASSSGTGDEQYF
TGTGCCAGCAGCTCCGGGACAGGGGACGAGCAGTACTTC
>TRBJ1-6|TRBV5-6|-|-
CASSSLSGERAYNSPLHF
TGTGCCAGCAGCAGCCTTAGCGGGGAACGGGCCTATAATTCACCCCTCCACTTT
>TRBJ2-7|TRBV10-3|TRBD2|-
CAISESGFGTSGSYEQYF
TGTGCCATCAGTGAGTCAGGTTTCGGGACTAGCGGATCCTACGAGCAGTACTTC
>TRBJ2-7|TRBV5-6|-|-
CASSLGPRVDGYEQYF
TGTGCCAGCAGCTTGGGACCGCGTGTCGACGGTTACGAGCAGTACTTC
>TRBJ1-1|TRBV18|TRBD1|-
CASSWDRDTEAFF
TGTGCCAGCTCATGGGACAGGGACACTGAAGCTTTCTTT
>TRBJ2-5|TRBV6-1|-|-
CASSDRGSGQETQYF
TGTGCCAGCAGTGACCGGGGGTCTGGGCAAGAGACCCAGTACTTC
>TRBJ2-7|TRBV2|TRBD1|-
CASSGERDRGSYEQYF
TGTGCCAGCAGTGGAGAACGGGACAGGGGCTCCTACGAGCAGTACTTC
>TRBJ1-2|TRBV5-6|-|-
CASSLRGYGYTF
TGTGCCAGCAGCTTGCGGGGCTATGGCTACACCTTC
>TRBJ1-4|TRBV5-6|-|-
CASSLRGANEKLFF
TGTGCCAGCAGCTTGCGGGGAGCTAATGAAAAACTGTTTTTT
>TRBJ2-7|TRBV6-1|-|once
CATLYDLGGEQYF
TGTGCCACCCTGTATGACCTGGGGGGCGAGCAGTACTTC
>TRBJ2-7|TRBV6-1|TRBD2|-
CASSEPRGLADTPTYEQYF
TGTGCCAGCAGTGAACCCCGGGGACTAGCGGATACTCCTACCTACGAGCAGTACTTC